The 3 T cell receptor beta chains presented below share a single source sample, sequenced in a study of control samples from healthy donors and cancer patients. Some clones are missing from TCRdb's copy, which holds only in-frame ones; the method was immunoSEQ multiplex PCR. The sample shows some 130,000 clones, just under 95% of them seen only once. Sequencing was carried out using blood. Receptors were obtained from a man aged 25 to 40 in good health.

The chain employs TRBV9 and TRBJ2-3; D possibly corresponds to TRBD2 (5 bases). The germline V gene has CDR1 SGDLS and CDR2 YYNGEE. This CDR3 comprises 17 residues. Trimming removed 4 bases at V and 1 base at J, with 19 bases between. CDR3 region: CASSSVGVGSGTDTQYF. CDR3 bases: TGTGCCAGCAGCTCCGTCGGAGTAGGGAGTGGCACAGATACGCAGTATTTT.

V is TRBV28 and J is TRBJ1-6; D is unclear. V lost 7 bases, J lost 0 bases, and 16 bases lay in between. Germline V gene lookup returns CDR1 MDHEN and CDR2 SYDVKM. The CDR3 loop spans 17 amino acids. The CDR3: CASTGYRRSSYNSPLHF. The CDR3 DNA is TGTGCCAGCACCGGATACCGAAGGAGCTCCTATAATTCACCCCTCCACTTT.

This chain joins TRBV2 and TRBJ1-2; D gene unclear. V was shortened by 1 base and J by 6 bases, with 0 bases between the two germline ends. The germline gives CDR1 SNHLY, CDR2 FYNNEI. This CDR3 is built from 10 residues. The CDR3 bases are TGTGCCAGCAGTGAAGATGGCTACACCTTC. This encodes CASSEDGYTF. Drawing the rest from reference TRBV2 and TRBJ1-2, the complete variable domain is EPEVTQTPSHQVTQMGQEVILRCVPISNHLYFYWYRQILGQKVEFLVSFYNNEISEKSEIFDDQFSVERPDGSNFTLKIRSTKLEDSAMYFCASSEDGYTFGSGTRLTVV.